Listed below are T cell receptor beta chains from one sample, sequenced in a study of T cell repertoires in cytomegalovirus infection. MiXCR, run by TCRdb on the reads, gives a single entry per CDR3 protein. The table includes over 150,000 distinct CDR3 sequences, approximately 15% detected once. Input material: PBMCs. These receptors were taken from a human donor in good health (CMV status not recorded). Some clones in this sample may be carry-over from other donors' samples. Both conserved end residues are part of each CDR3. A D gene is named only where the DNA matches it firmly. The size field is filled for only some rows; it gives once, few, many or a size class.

cdr3_aa: CASSPYKYTNEKLFF
cdr3_nt: TGTGCCAGCAGCCCTTACAAGTATACTAATGAAAAACTGTTTTTT
v_call: TRBV7-2
j_call: TRBJ1-4
d_call: .
cdr3_length: 15
clone_size: many

cdr3_aa: CSVYSGSSYNEQFF
cdr3_nt: TGCAGCGTCTATAGCGGGAGCTCCTACAATGAGCAGTTCTTC
v_call: TRBV29-1
j_call: TRBJ2-1
d_call: TRBD2
cdr3_length: 14
clone_size: .

cdr3_aa: CASSLRGGRDTQYF
cdr3_nt: TGTGCCAGCAGCCTGCGGGGGGGCCGGGATACGCAGTATTTT
v_call: TRBV14
j_call: TRBJ2-3
d_call: TRBD2
cdr3_length: 14
clone_size: .

cdr3_aa: CASAPHEGLAGVHEQFF
cdr3_nt: TGTGCCAGCGCACCGCATGAAGGACTAGCGGGAGTGCATGAGCAGTTCTTC
v_call: TRBV28
j_call: TRBJ2-1
d_call: TRBD2
cdr3_length: 17
clone_size: few

cdr3_aa: CASSFENKRAGELFF
cdr3_nt: TGCGCCAGCAGCTTCGAGAACAAGCGCGCCGGGGAGCTGTTTTTT
v_call: TRBV5-1
j_call: TRBJ2-2
d_call: .
cdr3_length: 15
clone_size: many

cdr3_aa: CASSLRRETEAFF
cdr3_nt: TGTGCCAGCAGCCTCCGTAGGGAAACTGAAGCTTTCTTT
v_call: TRBV7-9
j_call: TRBJ1-1
d_call: .
cdr3_length: 13
clone_size: few

cdr3_aa: CASSSEGQRNTEAFF
cdr3_nt: TGTGCCAGCAGCTCCGAGGGTCAGAGGAACACTGAAGCTTTCTTT
v_call: TRBV5-4
j_call: TRBJ1-1
d_call: .
cdr3_length: 15
clone_size: many

cdr3_aa: CASSRGLGGLDEQYF
cdr3_nt: TGTGCCAGCAGTCGAGGACTAGGCGGGTTGGACGAGCAGTACTTC
v_call: TRBV28
j_call: TRBJ2-7
d_call: TRBD2
cdr3_length: 15
clone_size: .

cdr3_aa: CASSYSSSRVRYEQYF
cdr3_nt: TGTGCCAGCAGTTACTCCTCGAGCAGGGTGAGGTACGAGCAGTACTTC
v_call: TRBV6-2/TRBV6-3
j_call: TRBJ2-7
d_call: .
cdr3_length: 16
clone_size: few

cdr3_aa: CASRGGLYNEQFF
cdr3_nt: TGTGCCAGCAGGGGGGGGCTCTACAATGAGCAGTTCTTC
v_call: TRBV28
j_call: TRBJ2-1
d_call: .
cdr3_length: 13
clone_size: many

cdr3_aa: CASSLVLSGAANYGYTF
cdr3_nt: TGTGCCAGCAGCTTAGTCCTCTCAGGGGCTGCTAACTATGGCTACACCTTC
v_call: TRBV7-9
j_call: TRBJ1-2
d_call: .
cdr3_length: 17
clone_size: many

cdr3_aa: CASSLEGTRVYEQYF
cdr3_nt: TGTGCCAGCAGCTTAGAAGGGACTAGGGTCTACGAGCAGTACTTC
v_call: TRBV7-2
j_call: TRBJ2-7
d_call: TRBD2
cdr3_length: 15
clone_size: many

cdr3_aa: CASSLVVGTRSSYEQYF
cdr3_nt: TGTGCCAGCAGCTTAGTCGTGGGGACTCGGAGCTCCTACGAGCAGTACTTC
v_call: TRBV7-2
j_call: TRBJ2-7
d_call: .
cdr3_length: 17
clone_size: .

cdr3_aa: CAAGRALEFF
cdr3_nt: TGTGCCGCAGGCCGAGCCTTAGAGTTCTTC
v_call: TRBV6-2/TRBV6-3
j_call: TRBJ2-1
d_call: .
cdr3_length: 10
clone_size: many

cdr3_aa: CASDPGTGHYNEQFF
cdr3_nt: TGTGCCAGCGATCCGGGGACAGGACACTACAATGAGCAGTTCTTC
v_call: TRBV28
j_call: TRBJ2-1
d_call: TRBD1
cdr3_length: 15
clone_size: .

cdr3_aa: CASSPIQGSNQPQHF
cdr3_nt: TGTGCCAGCAGCCCGATACAGGGGAGCAATCAGCCCCAGCATTTT
v_call: TRBV6-5
j_call: TRBJ1-5
d_call: TRBD1
cdr3_length: 15
clone_size: .

cdr3_aa: CASSLDWGKNTEAFF
cdr3_nt: TGCGCCAGCAGCTTGGATTGGGGGAAGAACACTGAAGCTTTCTTT
v_call: TRBV5-1
j_call: TRBJ1-1
d_call: .
cdr3_length: 15
clone_size: many

cdr3_aa: CASSKRGRRVNTEAFF
cdr3_nt: TGTGCCAGCAGCAAAAGGGGGCGGAGAGTGAACACTGAAGCTTTCTTT
v_call: TRBV7-2
j_call: TRBJ1-1
d_call: TRBD1
cdr3_length: 16
clone_size: many

cdr3_aa: CASSPQGLTSPLHF
cdr3_nt: TGTGCCAGCAGTCCCCAGGGGTTGACTTCACCCCTCCACTTT
v_call: TRBV25-1
j_call: TRBJ1-6
d_call: .
cdr3_length: 14
clone_size: many

cdr3_aa: CASSQFHPLNTEAFF
cdr3_nt: TGCGCCAGCAGCCAGTTTCATCCATTGAACACTGAAGCTTTCTTT
v_call: TRBV4-1
j_call: TRBJ1-1
d_call: .
cdr3_length: 15
clone_size: many

cdr3_aa: CASSSGGRADTQYF
cdr3_nt: TGTGCCAGCAGCTCGGGGGGGCGGGCAGATACGCAGTATTTT
v_call: TRBV7-2
j_call: TRBJ2-3
d_call: TRBD2
cdr3_length: 14
clone_size: few

cdr3_aa: CASSLEIPDTQYF
cdr3_nt: TGTGCCAGCAGCTTAGAAATCCCAGATACGCAGTATTTT
v_call: TRBV7-2
j_call: TRBJ2-3
d_call: .
cdr3_length: 13
clone_size: many

cdr3_aa: CATGSDSYEQYF
cdr3_nt: TGTGCCACAGGGAGCGACTCCTACGAGCAGTACTTC
v_call: TRBV28
j_call: TRBJ2-7
d_call: .
cdr3_length: 12
clone_size: few

cdr3_aa: CASRHDRGLSGNTIYF
cdr3_nt: TGTGCCAGCAGACACGACAGGGGACTCTCTGGAAACACCATATATTTT
v_call: TRBV7-9
j_call: TRBJ1-3
d_call: TRBD1
cdr3_length: 16
clone_size: many

cdr3_aa: CSGGQGDGELFF
cdr3_nt: TGCAGCGGGGGACAGGGCGACGGGGAGCTGTTTTTT
v_call: TRBV29-1
j_call: TRBJ2-2
d_call: TRBD1
cdr3_length: 12
clone_size: few

cdr3_aa: CASSSGRDEQFF
cdr3_nt: TGTGCCAGCAGTTCGGGACGTGATGAGCAGTTCTTC
v_call: TRBV25-1
j_call: TRBJ2-1
d_call: .
cdr3_length: 12
clone_size: .

cdr3_aa: CASSVGDREVYEQYF
cdr3_nt: TGTGCCAGCAGCGTAGGGGACAGAGAGGTCTACGAGCAGTACTTC
v_call: TRBV9
j_call: TRBJ2-7
d_call: TRBD1
cdr3_length: 15
clone_size: .

cdr3_aa: CASSLEGSTGELFF
cdr3_nt: TGTGCCAGCAGCTTAGAGGGGTCCACCGGGGAGCTGTTTTTT
v_call: TRBV7-2
j_call: TRBJ2-2
d_call: .
cdr3_length: 14
clone_size: many

cdr3_aa: CASRRLADEQFF
cdr3_nt: TGTGCCAGCAGGAGACTAGCGGATGAGCAGTTCTTC
v_call: TRBV7-9
j_call: TRBJ2-1
d_call: TRBD2
cdr3_length: 12
clone_size: few

cdr3_aa: CASSFVEGDTEAFF
cdr3_nt: TGTGCCAGCAGTTTTGTAGAGGGGGACACTGAAGCTTTCTTT
v_call: TRBV28
j_call: TRBJ1-1
d_call: .
cdr3_length: 14
clone_size: many

cdr3_aa: CSKGPGRTNTEAFF
cdr3_nt: TGCAGCAAAGGCCCAGGGCGGACGAACACTGAAGCTTTCTTT
v_call: TRBV29-1
j_call: TRBJ1-1
d_call: .
cdr3_length: 14
clone_size: few

cdr3_aa: CATSDFSAGPRNEQFF
cdr3_nt: TGTGCCACCAGTGATTTCTCTGCGGGACCCCGGAATGAGCAGTTCTTC
v_call: TRBV24-1
j_call: TRBJ2-1
d_call: .
cdr3_length: 16
clone_size: few

cdr3_aa: CASSSWDNSGNTIYF
cdr3_nt: TGTGCCAGCAGCTCTTGGGACAACTCTGGAAACACCATATATTTT
v_call: TRBV7-9
j_call: TRBJ1-3
d_call: .
cdr3_length: 15
clone_size: .

cdr3_aa: CASSQGGTGALGEQFF
cdr3_nt: TGTGCCAGCAGCCAAGGGGGGACAGGGGCCCTCGGTGAGCAGTTCTTC
v_call: TRBV4-2
j_call: TRBJ2-1
d_call: TRBD1
cdr3_length: 16
clone_size: .

cdr3_aa: CASSQAVTSGTSNEQFF
cdr3_nt: TGCGCCAGCAGCCAAGCCGTCACTAGCGGGACAAGCAATGAGCAGTTCTTC
v_call: TRBV4-1
j_call: TRBJ2-1
d_call: TRBD2
cdr3_length: 17
clone_size: few

cdr3_aa: CASSLVGQGVDTQYF
cdr3_nt: TGTGCCAGCAGCTTAGTGGGCCAGGGTGTAGATACGCAGTATTTT
v_call: TRBV7-9
j_call: TRBJ2-3
d_call: .
cdr3_length: 15
clone_size: many

cdr3_aa: CASSQDAGSSYEQYF
cdr3_nt: TGCGCCAGCAGCCAAGACGCGGGAAGCTCCTACGAGCAGTACTTC
v_call: TRBV5-1
j_call: TRBJ2-7
d_call: .
cdr3_length: 15
clone_size: few

cdr3_aa: CASSASPSRFNYGYTF
cdr3_nt: TGTGCCAGCAGTGCCTCCCCCTCTCGGTTTAACTATGGCTACACCTTC
v_call: TRBV27
j_call: TRBJ1-2
d_call: .
cdr3_length: 16
clone_size: many

cdr3_aa: CSAPRQFTEAFF
cdr3_nt: TGCAGTGCTCCCCGGCAATTCACTGAAGCTTTCTTT
v_call: TRBV20-1
j_call: TRBJ1-1
d_call: .
cdr3_length: 12
clone_size: .

cdr3_aa: CAISDQGRGELFF
cdr3_nt: TGTGCCATCAGTGATCAAGGAAGGGGGGAGCTGTTTTTT
v_call: TRBV10-3
j_call: TRBJ2-2
d_call: .
cdr3_length: 13
clone_size: .

cdr3_aa: CASSAQTGGRPLHF
cdr3_nt: TGTGCCAGCAGCGCCCAAACAGGGGGGAGACCCCTCCACTTT
v_call: TRBV7-2
j_call: TRBJ1-6
d_call: TRBD1
cdr3_length: 14
clone_size: many

cdr3_aa: CSADDRERVYEQYF
cdr3_nt: TGCAGTGCGGATGACAGGGAAAGGGTCTACGAGCAGTACTTC
v_call: TRBV20-1
j_call: TRBJ2-7
d_call: TRBD1
cdr3_length: 14
clone_size: many

cdr3_aa: CASSLRGGANTEAFF
cdr3_nt: TGTGCCAGCAGTTTACGGGGCGGAGCTAACACTGAAGCTTTCTTT
v_call: TRBV12-3/TRBV12-4
j_call: TRBJ1-1
d_call: .
cdr3_length: 15
clone_size: many

cdr3_aa: CASSQDRTGFGYTF
cdr3_nt: TGCGCCAGCAGCCAAGACCGGACAGGGTTTGGCTACACCTTC
v_call: TRBV4-3
j_call: TRBJ1-2
d_call: TRBD1
cdr3_length: 14
clone_size: many

cdr3_aa: CASSLSRQGSYNEQFF
cdr3_nt: TGTGCCAGCAGTTTATCGCGGCAGGGCTCCTACAATGAGCAGTTCTTC
v_call: TRBV27
j_call: TRBJ2-1
d_call: .
cdr3_length: 16
clone_size: many

cdr3_aa: CASSRLAGDYEQYF
cdr3_nt: TGTGCCAGCAGTCGACTAGCGGGAGACTACGAGCAGTACTTC
v_call: TRBV6-5
j_call: TRBJ2-7
d_call: TRBD2
cdr3_length: 14
clone_size: .

cdr3_aa: CASSFGTGKNSQPQHF
cdr3_nt: TGTGCCAGCAGCTTCGGGACAGGGAAAAATAGTCAGCCCCAGCATTTT
v_call: TRBV7-8
j_call: TRBJ1-5
d_call: TRBD1
cdr3_length: 16
clone_size: many

cdr3_aa: CSGTASSYEQYF
cdr3_nt: TGCAGCGGGACTGCGAGCTCCTACGAGCAGTACTTC
v_call: TRBV29-1
j_call: TRBJ2-7
d_call: .
cdr3_length: 12
clone_size: few

cdr3_aa: CASSLRGYPYEQYF
cdr3_nt: TGTGCCAGCAGCTTAAGAGGATACCCTTACGAGCAGTACTTC
v_call: TRBV7-9
j_call: TRBJ2-7
d_call: .
cdr3_length: 14
clone_size: many

cdr3_aa: CASSQDRGHYEQYF
cdr3_nt: TGCGCCAGCAGCCAAGACAGGGGGCACTACGAGCAGTACTTC
v_call: TRBV4-1
j_call: TRBJ2-7
d_call: TRBD1
cdr3_length: 14
clone_size: many

cdr3_aa: CASSSDRRDTEAFF
cdr3_nt: TGCGCCAGCAGCTCGGACAGGAGGGACACTGAAGCTTTCTTT
v_call: TRBV5-1
j_call: TRBJ1-1
d_call: TRBD1
cdr3_length: 14
clone_size: few

cdr3_aa: CASSPGPNTEAFF
cdr3_nt: TGTGCCAGCTCACCCGGGCCGAACACTGAAGCTTTCTTT
v_call: TRBV18
j_call: TRBJ1-1
d_call: .
cdr3_length: 13
clone_size: many

cdr3_aa: CASSRGHSYEQYF
cdr3_nt: TGTGCCAGCAGCAGGGGACATTCCTACGAGCAGTACTTC
v_call: TRBV28
j_call: TRBJ2-7
d_call: .
cdr3_length: 13
clone_size: few

cdr3_aa: CSARHVGQLPHEQYF
cdr3_nt: TGCAGTGCTAGGCACGTCGGACAGCTTCCGCACGAGCAGTACTTC
v_call: TRBV20-1
j_call: TRBJ2-7
d_call: .
cdr3_length: 15
clone_size: many

cdr3_aa: CASSLERHLGTSGVLNTGELFF
cdr3_nt: TGCGCCAGCAGCTTGGAACGACACCTCGGGACTAGCGGGGTCCTGAACACCGGGGAGCTGTTTTTT
v_call: TRBV5-1
j_call: TRBJ2-2
d_call: TRBD2
cdr3_length: 22
clone_size: many